This T cell receptor beta chain was sequenced during a study of shared clonotypes between healthy human individuals. In its sample, this clone was seen a few times. Distinct nucleotide sequences in the sample also encode this CDR3. The CDR3 is 14 residues long. Germline V CDR1 and CDR2: GTSNPN, SVGIG (reference sequence). The V end was cut by 0 bases, the J end by 0 bases, with 9 bases between. The protocol was immunoSEQ multiplex PCR, while the TCRdb copy is restricted to in-frame clones and leaves out a portion. The repertoire holds almost 750,000 clones, with 72% as singletons. The source is a woman aged 25 to 39 in good health. The chain combines TRBV30 with TRBJ2-7; a weak D match, TRBD2 (5 bases). Sequencing was carried out using memory CD4+ T cells sorted from blood. The sample's subset: CD45RA-negative fraction. CDR3: CAWSVLESSYEQYF. The CDR3 region has the DNA TGTGCCTGGAGTGTACTAGAGTCCTCCTACGAGCAGTACTTC.